Each of the 13 T cell receptor beta chains below was sequenced from the same sample in a study of cytomegalovirus exposure and HLA in healthy donors. Profiling relied on immunoSEQ multiplex PCR, and the TCRdb table lists in-frame clones only, not all of them. This table has about 73,000 clones, about 90% appearing once. Material: PBMCs. The receptors shown here come from a woman aged 18-29 years in good health and CMV-seropositive.

The gene calls are TRBV6-1 and TRBJ2-5; D possibly corresponds to TRBD2 (7 bases). Germline values: CDR1 MNHNS, CDR2 SASEGT. The CDR3 is 15 residues long. V shed 7 bases and J shed 2 bases, with 17 bases lying between them. The CDR3 spells CASTTRGAGQETQYF. The CDR3, as DNA: TGTGCCAGCACCACCCGGGGGGCAGGGCAAGAGACCCAGTACTTC.

The chain combines TRBV6-1 with TRBJ2-7; D is unresolved. The V end lost 2 bases, the J end lost 4 bases, and 9 bases lay between the germline ends. This CDR3 comprises 13 residues. Per germline, CDR1 MNHNS and CDR2 SASEGT. Here the CDR3 reads CASSETQVYEQYF. CDR3 nucleotides: TGTGCCAGCAGTGAAACGCAGGTGTACGAGCAGTACTTC.

This clone occurred a few times. J is TRBJ1-6 and V is TRBV30; the D gene is possibly TRBD1 (5 bases). V was trimmed by 0 bases and J by 8 bases, leaving 14 bases between them. The CDR3 has 15 amino acids. Germline loops: CDR1 GTSNPN, CDR2 SVGIG (reference sequence). The CDR3 DNA follows: TGTGCCTGGAGTGTACGGAGGGGTACCGATTCACCCCTCCACTTT. This codes for CAWSVRRGTDSPLHF. The full variable domain, with the rest looked up from reference TRBV30 and TRBJ1-6, is SQTIHQWPATLVQPVGSPLSLECTVEGTSNPNLYWYRQAAGRGLQLLFYSVGIGQISSEVPQNLSASRPQDRQFILSSKKLLLSDSGFYLCAWSVRRGTDSPLHFGNGTRLTVT.

V and J are TRBV20-1 and TRBJ2-5, with D possibly matching TRBD1 (6 bases). Trimming removed 3 bases from V and 5 bases from J, with 7 bases in between. The CDR3 is 11 residues long. Germline V gives CDR1 DFQATT, CDR2 SNEGSKA (reference sequence). CDR3 region: CSARRGETQYF. The CDR3 DNA sequence: TGCAGTGCTAGGAGGGGGGAGACCCAGTACTTC.

The rearrangement joins TRBV29-1 to TRBJ2-1; TRBD2 is a possible D gene (5 bases). The CDR3 has 15 amino acids. Germline V CDR1 and CDR2: SQVTM, ANQGSEA. Trimming took off 6 bases at V and 2 bases at J, with 17 bases between the two ends. The CDR3 DNA follows: TGCAGCGTAAAAAGGAGCGGCAAAACCTACAATGAGCAGTTCTTC. It codes for CSVKRSGKTYNEQFF.

This rearrangement joins TRBV15 to TRBJ2-4; no firm D call. This CDR3 contains 14 residues. The V gene lost 2 bases and the J gene lost 0 bases, with 5 bases spanning the gap. The germline V gene has CDR1 LNHNV and CDR2 YYDKDF (reference sequence). The CDR3 region has the DNA TGTGCCACCAGCAGAACAATAGCCAAAAACATTCAGTACTTC. Translated: CATSRTIAKNIQYF.

The chain is built from TRBV6-5 and TRBJ2-7; 8 nucleotides align to TRBD1. The trim removed 6 bases at V and 2 bases at J, leaving 6 bases unmatched. Germline CDR1 and CDR2: MNHEY and SVGAGI. CDR3 length: 14 amino acids. DNA of the CDR3: TGTGCCAGCAGACCGACAGGGGAGGCCTACGAGCAGTACTTC. It specifies CASRPTGEAYEQYF.

The V call is TRBV7-9, the J call TRBJ2-5; 8 bases agree with TRBD2. With the DNA end fitting TRBJ2-7 better, the J assignment may be wrong. CDR3 size: 17 residues. CDR1 is SEHNR, CDR2 FQNEAQ, per germline (reference sequence). CDR3 sequence: CASSLVPHPGGTYEQYF. DNA of the CDR3: TGTGCCAGCAGCTTAGTCCCACACCCGGGAGGGACCTACGAGCAGTACTTC.

The table lists this clone with a count of one. This chain links TRBV4-2 with TRBJ1-5, with D unresolved. V was shortened by 2 bases and J by 1 base, with 12 bases between the two germline ends. CDR3 length equals 16 residues. Germline V CDR1 and CDR2: LGHNA, YNFKEQ. CDR3 bases: TGTGCCAGCAGCCAACTAGGATATGGGAGCAATCAGCCCCAGCATTTT. Its translation: CASSQLGYGSNQPQHF.

The rearrangement joins TRBV2 to TRBJ2-3; TRBD2 matches 10 bases. V was clipped by 7 bases and J by 1 base; unmatched bases: 5. Germline V gives CDR1 SNHLY, CDR2 FYNNEI. The CDR3 length is 15 residues. As DNA, the CDR3 is TGTGCCAGCAAGGACGGGACTAGCGGCACAGATACGCAGTATTTT. Translated, it gives CASKDGTSGTDTQYF. The full variable domain, completed using reference TRBV2 and TRBJ2-3, is EPEVTQTPSHQVTQMGQEVILRCVPISNHLYFYWYRQILGQKVEFLVSFYNNEISEKSEIFDDQFSVERPDGSNFTLKIRSTKLEDSAMYFCASKDGTSGTDTQYFGPGTRLTVL.

This chain links TRBV10-2 with TRBJ2-2, with TRBD2 matching 9 bases. The CDR3 totals 18 residues. The J segment lost 1 base and the V segment lost 2 bases, leaving 8 bases of the junction unmatched. In germline, CDR1 is WSHSY, CDR2 SAAADI. The CDR3 DNA is TGCGCCAGCAGTGAGGCTTTCCTAGCGGGAAGGAACACCGGGGAGCTGTTTTTT. Its translation is CASSEAFLAGRNTGELFF.

V usage is TRBV4-1 and J usage is TRBJ2-3; 7 nucleotides match TRBD2. CDR3 length: 16 amino acids. The V segment lost 3 bases and the J segment 11 bases; nucleotides outside the gene matches: 17. Germline loops: CDR1 MGHRA, CDR2 YSYEKL. This chain's CDR3 is CASSQLRGTTGVVQYF. CDR3 in DNA: TGCGCCAGCAGCCAGCTACGGGGGACTACCGGGGTCGTGCAGTATTTT.

The J gene is TRBJ2-5, the V gene TRBV5-5; 8 bases are shared with TRBD1. The CDR3 is 16 amino acids. The ends lost 1 base at V and 5 bases at J; junction bases unmatched: 10. From germline, CDR1 is SGHKS and CDR2 YYEKEE (reference sequence). CDR3 protein: CASSLWSGQGGETQYF. The CDR3 DNA is TGTGCCAGCAGCTTGTGGAGCGGACAGGGCGGGGAGACCCAGTACTTC.